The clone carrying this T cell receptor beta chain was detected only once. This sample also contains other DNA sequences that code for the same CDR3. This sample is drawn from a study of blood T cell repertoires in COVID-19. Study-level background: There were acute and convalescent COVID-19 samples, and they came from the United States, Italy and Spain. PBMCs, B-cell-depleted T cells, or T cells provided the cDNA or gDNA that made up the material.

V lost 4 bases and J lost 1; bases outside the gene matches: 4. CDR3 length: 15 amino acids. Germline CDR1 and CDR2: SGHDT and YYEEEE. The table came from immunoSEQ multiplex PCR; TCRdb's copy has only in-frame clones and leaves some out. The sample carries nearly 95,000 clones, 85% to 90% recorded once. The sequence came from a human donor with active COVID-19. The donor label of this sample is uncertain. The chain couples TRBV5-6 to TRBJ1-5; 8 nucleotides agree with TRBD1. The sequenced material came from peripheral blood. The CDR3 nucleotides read TGTGCCAGCAGCCGCGGACAGGGCAGCAATCAGCCCCAGCATTTT. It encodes CASSRGQGSNQPQHF.